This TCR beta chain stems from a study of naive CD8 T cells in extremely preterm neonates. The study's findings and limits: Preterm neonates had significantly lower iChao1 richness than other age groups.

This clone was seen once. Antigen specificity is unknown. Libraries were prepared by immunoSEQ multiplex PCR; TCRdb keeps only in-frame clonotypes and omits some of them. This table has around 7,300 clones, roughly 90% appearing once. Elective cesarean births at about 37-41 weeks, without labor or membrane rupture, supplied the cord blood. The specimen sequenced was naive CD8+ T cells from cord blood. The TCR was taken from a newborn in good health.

The CDR3 DNA reads TGCGCCAGCAGCCAGCCGACTCGGACTTTATCCAATGAGCAGTTCTTC. Translation gives CASSQPTRTLSNEQFF. The V gene is TRBV4-1, the J gene TRBJ2-1; possible D gene TRBD2, 5 bases. The germline V gene encodes CDR1 MGHRA and CDR2 YSYEKL. This CDR3 comprises 16 residues. V was cut by 3 bases and J by 6 bases, with 18 bases left in between.